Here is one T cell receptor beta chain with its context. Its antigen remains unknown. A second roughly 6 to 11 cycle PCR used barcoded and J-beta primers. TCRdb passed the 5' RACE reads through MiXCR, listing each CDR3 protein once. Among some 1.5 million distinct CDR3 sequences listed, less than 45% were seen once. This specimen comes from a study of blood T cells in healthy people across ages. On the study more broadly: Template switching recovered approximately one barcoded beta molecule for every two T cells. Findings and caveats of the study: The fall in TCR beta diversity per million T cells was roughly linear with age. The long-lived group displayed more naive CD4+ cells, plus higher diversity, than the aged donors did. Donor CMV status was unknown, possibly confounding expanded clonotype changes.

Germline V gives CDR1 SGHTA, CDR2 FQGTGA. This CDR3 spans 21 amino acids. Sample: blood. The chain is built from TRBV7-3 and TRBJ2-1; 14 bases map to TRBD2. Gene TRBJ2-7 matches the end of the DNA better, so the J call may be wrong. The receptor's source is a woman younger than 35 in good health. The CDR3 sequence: CASSFPPRTSGRSSSYNEQYF. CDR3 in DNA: TGTGCCAGCAGCTTCCCCCCAAGGACTAGCGGGAGGTCCAGCTCCTACAATGAGCAGTACTTC.